The present entry profiles one T cell receptor beta chain with its context. This sample is part of a study of PD-L1 blockade in urothelial cancer. Background on the study: After treatment start, blood was analyzed at 3 weeks (second dose) and at 6 weeks.

Clones were read by immunoSEQ multiplex PCR, and TCRdb kept only the in-frame ones, dropping some. This table holds 100,000 to 150,000 clones, roughly 88% found once. The germline CDR1 and CDR2 sequences are MNHEY and SMNVEV (reference sequence). Trimming took off 8 bases at V and 0 bases at J, with 17 bases between the two ends. CDR3 length: 15 residues. Indicated time point: peripheral blood 6 weeks after treatment start. Each patient gave between 1 and 8 samples of peripheral blood mononuclear cells, which were collected pretreatment and during treatment. V and J are TRBV27 and TRBJ2-7; tentatively, D is TRBD1 (6 bases). This receptor was taken from a man aged 45-60 years with urothelial cancer. Sample: PBMCs, taken around atezolizumab (anti-PD-L1) treatment. CDR3 sequence: CASGPQGDSSYEQYF. CDR3 DNA sequence: TGTGCCAGCGGGCCACAGGGCGACTCCTCCTACGAGCAGTACTTC.